A single sample is the source of the 14 T cell receptor beta chains below, sequenced in a study of T cell repertoires in cytomegalovirus infection. A single record per CDR3 protein comes from TCRdb applying MiXCR to the reads. The data contain roughly 250,000 distinct CDR3 sequences, around an eighth of them seen just once; the ten biggest clones take up 1.5% to 2%. Sequencing was performed on PBMCs. All receptors derive from a human donor in good health (CMV status not recorded). Some clones in this sample may be carry-over from other donors' samples.

As for this clonotype: This may be a read error, as it is one base from a much larger clone. As the CDR3 is not closed by the conserved phenylalanine or tryptophan, this likely results from a read error. The rearrangement uses TRBV28 and TRBJ2-1, with 16 nucleotides matching TRBD2. The germline V gene encodes CDR1 MDHEN and CDR2 SYDVKM. V gave up 2 bases and J gave up 6 bases; unmatched junction bases: 10. The CDR3 contains 19 residues. CDR3 nucleotide sequence: TGTGCCAGCAGTTTAGTCCCGGGACTAGCGGGAGGGTATGGCAATGAGCAGTTCTCC. Amino acid sequence: CASSLVPGLAGGYGNEQFS.

By frequency in the sample, this clonotype is medium-sized. The chain is built from TRBV7-2 and TRBJ2-1; D gene uncertain. Trimming removed 1 base at V and 0 bases at J, with 10 bases between. Germline V lookup: CDR1 SGHTA, CDR2 FQGNSA. The CDR3 is 16 amino acids. CDR3 sequence: CASSLGGFPSYNEQFF. As DNA, the CDR3 is TGTGCCAGCAGCTTAGGCGGCTTCCCCTCCTACAATGAGCAGTTCTTC.

The rearrangement uses TRBV14 and TRBJ2-1, with TRBD1 identical over 8 bases. The junction had 5 bases not matched to a gene; V was cut back by 0 bases and J by 7 bases. CDR1 and CDR2 (germline): SGHDN, FVKESK. CDR3 length: 15 residues. The CDR3 here is CASSQDRTGSNEQFF. In DNA form, the CDR3 reads TGTGCCAGCAGCCAAGATAGGACAGGGTCTAATGAGCAGTTCTTC. Using reference TRBV14 and TRBJ2-1 for the parts outside the CDR3, the full variable domain is EAGVTQFPSHSVIEKGQTVTLRCDPISGHDNLYWYRRVMGKEIKFLLHFVKESKQDESGMPNNRFLAERTGGTYSTLKVQPAELEDSGVYFCASSQDRTGSNEQFFGPGTRLTVL.

The V call is TRBV6-1, the J call TRBJ2-5; 10 bases map to TRBD2. There are 14 residues in the CDR3. With 7 bases clipped from V and 6 bases from J, the junction kept 8 bases outside the gene matches. Per the germline V gene, CDR1 is MNHNS and CDR2 is SASEGT. Here the CDR3 DNA reads TGTGCCAGCATGTCTAGCGGGGGAGCAAAGACCCAGTACTTC. Translated: CASMSSGGAKTQYF.

This clonotype was found many times. The chain has TRBV7-8 and TRBJ2-3; 8 bases fit TRBD2. Looked up from germline, CDR1 is SGHVS and CDR2 is FQNEAQ. Losses at the gene ends were 5 bases for V and 6 bases for J; bases not matched to a gene: 7. The CDR3 length is 14 residues. CDR3 DNA sequence: TGTGCCAGCAGCGACAGCGGGGGCATGGATACGCAGTATTTT. This sequence encodes CASSDSGGMDTQYF.

The genes are TRBV18 and TRBJ2-1; maybe TRBD2 (7 bases). Trimming pared 4 bases from V and 9 bases from J, leaving 16 bases between. The CDR3 loop spans 14 amino acids. Germline V gene lookup returns CDR1 KGHSH and CDR2 LQKENI. The CDR3 DNA reads as TGTGCCAGCTCACGGGGGGGCACTTCGGGTGAGCAGTTCTTC. Its translation: CASSRGGTSGEQFF.

The V gene is TRBV5-1, the J gene TRBJ2-2; D tentatively fits TRBD1 or TRBD2 (5 bases each). Trimming removed 3 bases from V and 0 bases from J, with 6 bases in between. The germline V gene has CDR1 SGHRS and CDR2 YFSETQ. The CDR3 consists of 14 residues. The CDR3, as DNA: TGCGCCAGCAGCTGGGGGACGAACACCGGGGAGCTGTTTTTT. This translates into CASSWGTNTGELFF.

This clonotype was recorded at least ten times. The chain combines TRBV6-1 with TRBJ1-5; 7 bases line up with TRBD1. CDR3 size: 15 residues. V lost 5 bases and J lost 1; bases outside the gene matches: 5. Looked up from germline, CDR1 is MNHNS and CDR2 is SASEGT. This chain's CDR3 is CASSPGQASNQPQHF. The CDR3 region has the DNA TGTGCCAGCAGTCCCGGACAGGCAAGCAATCAGCCCCAGCATTTT.

Many counts were recorded for this clonotype. The chain has TRBV7-2 and TRBJ2-1; D uncertain. This CDR3 contains 13 residues. Per the germline V gene, CDR1 is SGHTA and CDR2 is FQGNSA. The ends were cut back, 1 base at V and 9 bases at J, with 10 bases in the middle. CDR3: CASSLVRAGEQFF. The CDR3 bases are TGTGCCAGCAGCTTAGTTAGGGCAGGTGAGCAGTTCTTC.

The V and J genes are TRBV5-1 and TRBJ2-7; 12 bases map to TRBD2. The CDR3 loop spans 16 amino acids. Per the germline V gene, CDR1 is SGHRS and CDR2 is YFSETQ. The V segment lost 3 bases and the J segment 5 bases; nucleotides outside the gene matches: 9. The CDR3 loop reads CASSSPSGRATNEQYF. The CDR3 coding sequence is TGCGCCAGCAGCTCCCCTAGCGGGAGGGCCACTAACGAGCAGTACTTC.

V and J are TRBV20-1 and TRBJ1-2; 7 bases line up with TRBD1. Per the germline V gene, CDR1 is DFQATT and CDR2 is SNEGSKA (reference sequence). V gave up 4 bases and J gave up 8 bases; unmatched junction bases: 7. CDR3 size: 12 residues. The CDR3 protein is CSATDRTIGYTF. In DNA form, the CDR3 reads TGCAGTGCTACGGACAGGACTATCGGCTACACCTTC.

This clonotype was seen repeatedly, ten times or more. One base away lies a much larger clone, so this may be a sequencing read error. The V gene is TRBV6-2 or TRBV6-3, the J gene TRBJ2-6; TRBD2 is a possible D gene (5 bases). Germline-derived CDR1 and CDR2 are MNHEY and SVGEGT. The V end lost 8 bases, the J end lost 0 bases, and 5 bases lay between the germline ends. This CDR3 is built from 13 residues. The CDR3 reads CASAGSGANVLTF. CDR3 bases: TGTGCCAGCGCGGGCTCTGGGGCCAACGTCCTGACTTTC.

Ten or more counts support this clonotype. This chain joins TRBV19 and TRBJ1-2; weak D call: TRBD1 (5 bases). Germline V gene lookup returns CDR1 LNHDA and CDR2 SQIVND (reference sequence). This CDR3 contains 14 residues. Trimming stripped 3 bases from V and 3 bases from J, with 11 bases between. CDR3 DNA: TGTGCCAGTAGTATGGGGGACGCAGACTATGGCTACACCTTC. This gives the protein CASSMGDADYGYTF.

V gene TRBV30 combines with J gene TRBJ1-5; 12 bases agree with TRBD1. With V trimmed by 3 bases and J by 6 bases, 6 bases remained unmatched. CDR3 size: 15 residues. The germline V gene encodes CDR1 GTSNPN and CDR2 SVGIG (reference sequence). Here the CDR3 DNA reads TGTGCCTGGAGCTCGGGACAGGGGGCGCGTCAGCCCCAGCATTTT. The encoded protein is CAWSSGQGARQPQHF.